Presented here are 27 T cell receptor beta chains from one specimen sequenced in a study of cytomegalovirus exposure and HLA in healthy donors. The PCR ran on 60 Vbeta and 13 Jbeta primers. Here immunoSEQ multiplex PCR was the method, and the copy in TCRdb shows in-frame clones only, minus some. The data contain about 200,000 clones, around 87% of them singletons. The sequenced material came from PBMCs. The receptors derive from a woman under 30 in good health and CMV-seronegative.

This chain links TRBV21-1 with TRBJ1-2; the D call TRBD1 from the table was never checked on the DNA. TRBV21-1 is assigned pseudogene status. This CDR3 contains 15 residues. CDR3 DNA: TGTGCCAGCAGCAAGGTCAGGGGGGCTAACTATGGCTACACCTTC. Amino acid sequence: CASSKVRGANYGYTF.

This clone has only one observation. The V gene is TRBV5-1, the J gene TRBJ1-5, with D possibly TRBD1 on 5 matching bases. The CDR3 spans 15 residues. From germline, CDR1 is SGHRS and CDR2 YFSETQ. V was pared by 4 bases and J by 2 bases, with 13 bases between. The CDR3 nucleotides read TGCGCCAGCAGCGCGGCGGGGGTTCGCAATCAGCCCCAGCATTTT. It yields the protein CASSAAGVRNQPQHF.

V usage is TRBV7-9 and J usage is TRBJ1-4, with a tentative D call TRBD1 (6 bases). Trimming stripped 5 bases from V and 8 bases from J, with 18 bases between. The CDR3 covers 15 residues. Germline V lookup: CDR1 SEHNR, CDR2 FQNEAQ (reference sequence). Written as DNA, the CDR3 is TGTGCCAGCAGCCCCAACGCAGGGGCAGGAGAAAAACTGTTTTTT. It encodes CASSPNAGAGEKLFF.

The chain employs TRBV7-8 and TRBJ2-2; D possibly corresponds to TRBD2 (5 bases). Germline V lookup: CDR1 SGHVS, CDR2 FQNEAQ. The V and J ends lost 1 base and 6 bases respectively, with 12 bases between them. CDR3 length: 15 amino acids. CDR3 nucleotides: TGTGCCAGCAGCTTAGTAGCGAGTGTGGCCGGGGAGCTGTTTTTT. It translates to CASSLVASVAGELFF.

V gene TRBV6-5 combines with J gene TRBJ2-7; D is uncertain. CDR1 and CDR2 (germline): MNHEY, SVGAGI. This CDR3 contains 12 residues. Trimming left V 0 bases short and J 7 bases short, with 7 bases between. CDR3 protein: CASSYSPVEQYF. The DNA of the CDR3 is TGTGCCAGCAGTTACTCCCCTGTGGAGCAGTACTTC.

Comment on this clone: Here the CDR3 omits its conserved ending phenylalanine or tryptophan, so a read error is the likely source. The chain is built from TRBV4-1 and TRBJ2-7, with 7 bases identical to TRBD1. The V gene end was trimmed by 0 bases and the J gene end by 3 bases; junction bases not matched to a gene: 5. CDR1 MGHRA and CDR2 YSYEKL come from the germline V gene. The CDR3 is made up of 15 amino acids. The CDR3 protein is CASSQEAGGIYEQYL. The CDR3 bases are TGCGCCAGCAGCCAAGAGGCAGGGGGTATCTACGAGCAGTACCTC.

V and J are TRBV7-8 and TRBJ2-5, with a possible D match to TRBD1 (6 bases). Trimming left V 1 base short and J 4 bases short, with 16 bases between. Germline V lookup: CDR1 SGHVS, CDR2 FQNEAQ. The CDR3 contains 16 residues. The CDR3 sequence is CASSLERWLQGETQYF. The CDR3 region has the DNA TGTGCCAGCAGCTTAGAAAGGTGGCTACAGGGAGAGACCCAGTACTTC. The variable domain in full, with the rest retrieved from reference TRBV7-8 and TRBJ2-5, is GAGVSQSPRYKVAKRGQDVALRCDPISGHVSLFWYQQALGQGPEFLTYFQNEAQLDKSGLPSDRFFAERPEGSVSTLKIQRTQQEDSAVYLCASSLERWLQGETQYFGPGTRLLVL.

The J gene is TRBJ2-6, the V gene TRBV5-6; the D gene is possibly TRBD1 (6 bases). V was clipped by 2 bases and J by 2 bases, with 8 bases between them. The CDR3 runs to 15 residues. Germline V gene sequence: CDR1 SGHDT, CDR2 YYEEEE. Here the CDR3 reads CASSFRGAGANVLTF. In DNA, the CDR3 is TGTGCCAGCAGCTTCAGGGGCGCTGGGGCCAACGTCCTGACTTTC.

The CDR3 nucleotides are TGTGCCAGCAGTGAGAACCCCTGGGCAGGTTCACCCCTCCACTTT. It encodes CASSENPWAGSPLHF. The V and J genes are TRBV6-1 and TRBJ1-6; no clear D. From germline, CDR1 is MNHNS and CDR2 SASEGT. Trimming took 3 bases from V and 9 from J, leaving 15 bases between them. The CDR3 contains 15 residues.

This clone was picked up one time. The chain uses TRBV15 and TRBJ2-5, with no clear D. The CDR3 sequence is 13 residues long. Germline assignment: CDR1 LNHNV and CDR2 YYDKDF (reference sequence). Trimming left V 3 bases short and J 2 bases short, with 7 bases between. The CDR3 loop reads CATSRAPQETQYF. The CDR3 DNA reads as TGTGCCACCAGCAGGGCCCCACAAGAGACCCAGTACTTC. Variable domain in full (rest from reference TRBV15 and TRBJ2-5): DAMVIQNPRYQVTQFGKPVTLSCSQTLNHNVMYWYQQKSSQAPKLLFHYYDKDFNNEADTPDNFQSRRPNTSFCFLDIRSPGLGDTAMYLCATSRAPQETQYFGPGTRLLVL.

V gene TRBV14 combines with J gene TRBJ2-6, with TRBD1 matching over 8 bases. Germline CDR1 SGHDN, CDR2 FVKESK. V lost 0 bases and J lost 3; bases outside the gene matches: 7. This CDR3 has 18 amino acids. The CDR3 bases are TGTGCCAGCAGCCAAGATAGGCAGGGGGCGCTTGGGGCCAACGTCCTGACTTTC. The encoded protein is CASSQDRQGALGANVLTF.

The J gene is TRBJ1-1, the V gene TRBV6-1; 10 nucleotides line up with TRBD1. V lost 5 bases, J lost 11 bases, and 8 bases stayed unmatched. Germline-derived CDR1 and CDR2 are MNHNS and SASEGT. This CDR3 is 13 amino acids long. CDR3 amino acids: CASSRQGAPDAFF. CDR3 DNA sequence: TGTGCCAGCAGTAGACAGGGGGCGCCGGATGCTTTCTTT.

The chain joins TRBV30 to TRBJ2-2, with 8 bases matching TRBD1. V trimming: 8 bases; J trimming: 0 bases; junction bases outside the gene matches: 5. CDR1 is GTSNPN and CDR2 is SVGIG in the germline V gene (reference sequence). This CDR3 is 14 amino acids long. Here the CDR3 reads CASYRGANTGELFF. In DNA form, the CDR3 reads TGTGCCAGTTACAGGGGGGCGAACACCGGGGAGCTGTTTTTT.

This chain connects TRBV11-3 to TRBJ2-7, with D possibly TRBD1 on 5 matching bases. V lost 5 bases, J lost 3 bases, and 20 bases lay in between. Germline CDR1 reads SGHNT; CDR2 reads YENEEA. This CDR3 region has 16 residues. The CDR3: CASSPQAWGSSYEQYF. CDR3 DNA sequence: TGTGCCAGCAGCCCACAAGCGTGGGGCAGCAGCTACGAGCAGTACTTC.

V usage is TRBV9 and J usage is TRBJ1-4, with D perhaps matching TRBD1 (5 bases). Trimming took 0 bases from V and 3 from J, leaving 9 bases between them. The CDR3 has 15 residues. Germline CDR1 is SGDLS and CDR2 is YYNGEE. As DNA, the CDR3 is TGTGCCAGCAGCGTAGGAGACAGCCCTAATGAAAAACTGTTTTTT. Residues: CASSVGDSPNEKLFF. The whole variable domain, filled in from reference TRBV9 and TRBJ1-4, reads DSGVTQTPKHLITATGQRVTLRCSPRSGDLSVYWYQQSLDQGLQFLIQYYNGEERAKGNILERFSAQQFPDLHSELNLSSLELGDSALYFCASSVGDSPNEKLFFGSGTQLSVL.

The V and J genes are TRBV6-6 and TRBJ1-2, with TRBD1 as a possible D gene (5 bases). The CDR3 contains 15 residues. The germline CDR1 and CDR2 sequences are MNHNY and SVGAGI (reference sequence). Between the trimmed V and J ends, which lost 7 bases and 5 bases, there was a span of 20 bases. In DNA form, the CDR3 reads TGTGCCAGCACCAACGGGGTCAGGGCGGGATATGGCTACACCTTC. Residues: CASTNGVRAGYGYTF.

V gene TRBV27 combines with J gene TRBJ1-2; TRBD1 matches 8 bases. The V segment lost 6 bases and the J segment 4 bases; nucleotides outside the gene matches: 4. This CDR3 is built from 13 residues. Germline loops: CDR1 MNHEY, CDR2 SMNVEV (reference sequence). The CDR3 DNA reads TGTGCCAGCAGGTGGACAGGGACCTATGGCTACACCTTC. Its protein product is CASRWTGTYGYTF.

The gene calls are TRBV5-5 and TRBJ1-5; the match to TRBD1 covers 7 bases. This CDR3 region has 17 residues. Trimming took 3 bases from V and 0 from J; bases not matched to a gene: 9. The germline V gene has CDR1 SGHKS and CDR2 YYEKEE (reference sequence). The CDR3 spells CASSSTTGIYSNQPQHF. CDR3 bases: TGTGCCAGCAGCTCCACGACAGGGATATATAGCAATCAGCCCCAGCATTTT.

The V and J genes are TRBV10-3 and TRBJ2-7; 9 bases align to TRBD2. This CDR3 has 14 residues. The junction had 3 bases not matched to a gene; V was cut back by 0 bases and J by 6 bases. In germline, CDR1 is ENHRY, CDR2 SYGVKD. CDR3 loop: CAISESELAGEQYF. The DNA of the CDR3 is TGTGCCATCAGTGAGTCAGAACTAGCGGGCGAGCAGTACTTC.

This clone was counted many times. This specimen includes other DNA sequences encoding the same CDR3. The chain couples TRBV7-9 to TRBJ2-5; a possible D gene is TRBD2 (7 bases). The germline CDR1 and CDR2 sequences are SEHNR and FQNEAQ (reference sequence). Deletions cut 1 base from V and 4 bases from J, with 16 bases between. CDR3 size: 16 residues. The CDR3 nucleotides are TGTGCCAGCAGCTTAGGAGGTGGGGGGGGCAGAGAGACCCAGTACTTC. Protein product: CASSLGGGGGRETQYF.

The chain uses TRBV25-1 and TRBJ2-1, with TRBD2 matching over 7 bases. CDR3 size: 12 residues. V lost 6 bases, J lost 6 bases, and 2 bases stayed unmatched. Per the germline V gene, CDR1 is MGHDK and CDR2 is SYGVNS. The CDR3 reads CASRGGVNEQFF. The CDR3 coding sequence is TGTGCCAGCAGGGGGGGGGTCAATGAGCAGTTCTTC.

DNA of the CDR3: TGCGCCAGCAGCTTGGCGGGACAGGGCTACGAGCAGTACTTC. It codes for CASSLAGQGYEQYF. The chain links TRBV5-1 to TRBJ2-7; 9 nucleotides align to TRBD1. This CDR3 contains 14 residues. V lost 0 bases and J lost 3; bases outside the gene matches: 1. The germline V gene encodes CDR1 SGHRS and CDR2 YFSETQ.

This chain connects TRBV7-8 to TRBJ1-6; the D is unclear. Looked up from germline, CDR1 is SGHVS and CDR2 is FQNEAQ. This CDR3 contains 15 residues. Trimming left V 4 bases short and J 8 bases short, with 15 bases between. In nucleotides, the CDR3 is TGTGCCAGCAGCTGGACCAGCGGGAATCATTCACCCCTCCACTTT. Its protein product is CASSWTSGNHSPLHF.

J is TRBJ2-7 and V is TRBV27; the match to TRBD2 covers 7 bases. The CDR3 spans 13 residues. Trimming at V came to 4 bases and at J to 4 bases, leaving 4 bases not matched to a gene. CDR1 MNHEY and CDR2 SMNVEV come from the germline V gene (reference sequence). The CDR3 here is CASSWGRDYEQYF. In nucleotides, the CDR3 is TGTGCCAGCAGTTGGGGGAGGGATTACGAGCAGTACTTC.

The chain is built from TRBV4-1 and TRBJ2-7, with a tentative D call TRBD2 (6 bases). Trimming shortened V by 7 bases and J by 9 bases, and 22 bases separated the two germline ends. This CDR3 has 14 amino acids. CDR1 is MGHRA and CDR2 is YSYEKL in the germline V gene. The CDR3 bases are TGCGCCAGCATCTCCGGGACTGGCCTACGATGGCAGTACTTC. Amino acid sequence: CASISGTGLRWQYF.

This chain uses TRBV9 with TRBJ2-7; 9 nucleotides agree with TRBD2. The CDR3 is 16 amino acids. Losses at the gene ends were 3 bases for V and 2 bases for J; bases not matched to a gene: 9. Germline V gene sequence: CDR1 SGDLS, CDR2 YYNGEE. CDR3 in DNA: TGTGCCAGCAGCGCGGGTAGCGGGGGTCCAACCTACGAGCAGTACTTC. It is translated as CASSAGSGGPTYEQYF.

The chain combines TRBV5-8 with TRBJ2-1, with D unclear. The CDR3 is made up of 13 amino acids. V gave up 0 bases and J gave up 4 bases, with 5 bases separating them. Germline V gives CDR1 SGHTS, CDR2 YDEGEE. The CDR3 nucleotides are TGTGCCAGCAGCTTGGCACGGTACAATGAGCAGTTCTTC. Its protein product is CASSLARYNEQFF.